One and the same sample provided the 17 T cell receptor beta chains below, sequenced in a study of CD8+ T cells in alopecia areata. It was cDNA, reverse transcribed from extracted RNA, that served as the sequencing template. Some clones are missing from TCRdb's copy, which holds only in-frame ones; the method was immunoSEQ multiplex PCR. There are 200,000 or so clones in the sample; 57% occur only once, and 0.45% lies in the top ten. The starting material was CD4+ T cells sorted from blood, obtained at week 0. Every receptor here comes from a human donor with alopecia areata.

The genes are TRBV6-5 and TRBJ2-7, with D possibly being TRBD1 or TRBD2 (5 bases each). The V end was cut by 6 bases, the J end by 9 bases, with 21 bases between. The CDR3 loop spans 14 amino acids. Germline V gene data show CDR1 as MNHEY and CDR2 as SVGAGI. The CDR3 loop reads CASSSPGVGTGQYF. In DNA, the CDR3 is TGTGCCAGCAGCTCCCCCGGGGTGGGGACCGGGCAGTACTTC.

The CDR3 loop is CASSLGTQIWRDTQYF. The CDR3 nucleotides read TGTGCCAGCAGCTTAGGGACACAAATCTGGCGAGATACGCAGTATTTT. This rearrangement joins TRBV7-2 to TRBJ2-3; D is perhaps TRBD1 (5 bases). The germline V gene has CDR1 SGHTA and CDR2 FQGNSA. The V end was cut by 1 base, the J end by 5 bases, with 16 bases between. The CDR3 extends over 16 amino acids.

V is TRBV5-1 and J is TRBJ2-1; no clear D gene. Germline-derived CDR1 and CDR2 are SGHRS and YFSETQ. The length of the CDR3 is 12 residues. V was cut by 1 base and J by 7 bases, with 6 bases left in between. For the CDR3, the DNA is TGCGCCAGCAGCTTGAAGGGAAATGAGCAGTTCTTC. Its translation: CASSLKGNEQFF.

The rearrangement links TRBV25-1 to TRBJ1-1; tentatively, D is TRBD1 (5 bases). From germline, CDR1 is MGHDK and CDR2 SYGVNS. CDR3 length equals 16 residues. V was pared by 5 bases and J by 3 bases, with 19 bases between. As DNA, the CDR3 is TGTGCCAGCAGTTCCCTTGTGGGGGGGAGGGACACTGAAGCTTTCTTT. Translated, it gives CASSSLVGGRDTEAFF.

Of note for this clone: This sample also contains other DNA sequences that code for the same CDR3. This chain connects TRBV6-5 to TRBJ1-4; D unclear. Germline values: CDR1 MNHEY, CDR2 SVGAGI. The germline V and J ends were trimmed by 0 bases and 8 bases, with 4 bases remaining between them. This CDR3 is 12 amino acids long. CDR3 in amino acids: CASSYSGEKLFF. The DNA for the CDR3 is TGTGCCAGCAGTTACTCGGGGGAAAAACTGTTTTTT.

The CDR3 sequence: CATADRGIRETQYF. CDR3 bases: TGTGCCACCGCGGACAGGGGAATAAGAGAGACCCAGTACTTC. The chain uses TRBV11-2 and TRBJ2-5, with 9 bases that match TRBD1. The CDR3 spans 14 residues. V gave up 10 bases and J gave up 4 bases; unmatched junction bases: 10. Per germline, CDR1 SGHAT and CDR2 FQNNGV.

V is TRBV7-6 and J is TRBJ1-2; D is possibly TRBD1 (6 bases). Trimming cost V 5 bases and J 8 bases, with 24 bases left between them. The CDR3 spans 16 residues. Germline lookup yields CDR1 SGHVS and CDR2 FNYEAQ. The CDR3 DNA reads as TGTGCCAGCAGCACCAGCCCACGAACAGGGACGGGCGGCTACACCTTC. It specifies CASSTSPRTGTGGYTF.

Notes on this clone: This sample also contains other DNA sequences that code for the same CDR3. The chain combines TRBV4-1 with TRBJ2-2; tentative D call: TRBD2 (6 bases). CDR1 and CDR2 from the germline V gene are MGHRA and YSYEKL. The CDR3 is made up of 15 amino acids. V lost 3 bases and J 1 base, leaving 9 bases between the germline ends. This CDR3 reads CASSHPGLNTGELFF. The CDR3 region has the DNA TGCGCCAGCAGCCACCCGGGACTGAACACCGGGGAGCTGTTTTTT.

This chain connects TRBV5-1 to TRBJ2-4; TRBD1 aligns across 9 bases. The CDR3 runs 16 residues. V was clipped by 2 bases and J by 5 bases; unmatched bases: 8. Per germline, CDR1 SGHRS and CDR2 YFSETQ. This CDR3 reads CASSLGPRDRENIQYF. For the CDR3, the DNA is TGCGCCAGCAGCTTAGGGCCCCGGGACAGGGAAAACATTCAGTACTTC. The complete variable domain, with remaining parts taken from reference TRBV5-1 and TRBJ2-4, reads KAGVTQTPRYLIKTRGQQVTLSCSPISGHRSVSWYQQTPGQGLQFLFEYFSETQRNKGNFPGRFSGRQFSNSRSEMNVSTLELGDSALYLCASSLGPRDRENIQYFGAGTRLSVL.

The gene calls are TRBV10-3 and TRBJ2-4; D tentatively fits TRBD1 or TRBD2 (5 bases each). Per germline, CDR1 ENHRY and CDR2 SYGVKD. Trimming took 2 bases from V and 4 from J, leaving 12 bases between them. This CDR3 comprises 15 residues. CDR3 nucleotide sequence: TGTGCCATCAGTGAGGCCCGGGACCGGAAAAACATTCAGTACTTC. It is translated as CAISEARDRKNIQYF.

CDR3 residues: CSVGKGYNTGELFF. The DNA of the CDR3 is TGCAGCGTGGGGAAGGGTTATAACACCGGGGAGCTGTTTTTT. The chain links TRBV29-1 to TRBJ2-2; D not resolved. Trimming pared 6 bases from V and 2 bases from J, leaving 13 bases between. This CDR3 is 14 amino acids long. CDR1 and CDR2 from the germline V gene are SQVTM and ANQGSEA.

This clone was recorded a few times. This chain links TRBV30 with TRBJ1-4, with D unresolved. From germline, CDR1 is GTSNPN and CDR2 SVGIG (reference sequence). V lost 4 bases and J lost 3, with 12 bases in between. This CDR3 is built from 14 residues. The DNA for the CDR3 is TGTGCCTGGAAGCCCACGGGTCCTAATGAAAAACTGTTTTTT. It encodes CAWKPTGPNEKLFF. The entire variable domain, with the rest obtained from reference TRBV30 and TRBJ1-4, is as follows: SQTIHQWPATLVQPVGSPLSLECTVEGTSNPNLYWYRQAAGRGLQLLFYSVGIGQISSEVPQNLSASRPQDRQFILSSKKLLLSDSGFYLCAWKPTGPNEKLFFGSGTQLSVL.

This clone was observed a few times. The V and J genes are TRBV29-1 and TRBJ1-6; 7 positions agree with TRBD1. Germline CDR1 reads SQVTM; CDR2 reads ANQGSEA. The CDR3 is made up of 13 amino acids. The J segment lost 7 bases and the V segment lost 3 bases, leaving 3 bases of the junction unmatched. The DNA of the CDR3 is TGCAGCGTTGAGAGCAGGGGGAATTCACCCCTCCACTTT. This sequence encodes CSVESRGNSPLHF.

CDR3 sequence reads: CASSLDLAGATDTQYF. CDR3 DNA: TGCGCCAGCAGCTTGGATTTAGCGGGAGCCACAGATACGCAGTATTTT. The V and J genes are TRBV5-1 and TRBJ2-3, with 9 positions matching TRBD2. The CDR3 has 16 residues. The V gene's germline CDR1 is SGHRS and CDR2 YFSETQ. V was pared by 0 bases and J by 2 bases, with 4 bases of the junction left unmatched.

V usage is TRBV7-9 and J usage is TRBJ1-5; D uncertain. The CDR3 is made up of 12 amino acids. The V end lost 5 bases, the J end lost 6 bases, and 8 bases lay between the germline ends. Germline V CDR1 and CDR2: SEHNR, FQNEAQ (reference sequence). CDR3 nucleotides: TGTGCCAGCAGCCATGACCGTCAGCCCCAGCATTTT. It specifies CASSHDRQPQHF. Drawing the rest from reference TRBV7-9 and TRBJ1-5, the complete variable domain is DTGVSQNPRHKITKRGQNVTFRCDPISEHNRLYWYRQTLGQGPEFLTYFQNEAQLEKSRLLSDRFSAERPKGSFSTLEIQRTEQGDSAMYLCASSHDRQPQHFGDGTRLSIL.

This chain links TRBV29-1 with TRBJ1-2; 8 bases line up with TRBD1. The germline gives CDR1 SQVTM, CDR2 ANQGSEA. The CDR3 is 14 residues long. V trimming: 5 bases; J trimming: 7 bases; junction bases outside the gene matches: 12. The DNA for the CDR3 is TGCAGCGTTTTTTCGAACCAGGGGGCGTTTGGCTACACCTTC. Protein sequence: CSVFSNQGAFGYTF. Drawing the rest from reference TRBV29-1 and TRBJ1-2, the complete variable domain is SAVISQKPSRDICQRGTSLTIQCQVDSQVTMMFWYRQQPGQSLTLIATANQGSEATYESGFVIDKFPISRPNLTFSTLTVSNMSPEDSSIYLCSVFSNQGAFGYTFGSGTRLTVV.

The chain joins TRBV30 to TRBJ2-1; D not resolved. V lost 7 bases, J lost 5 bases, and 6 bases lay in between. This CDR3 is built from 10 residues. Germline V lookup: CDR1 GTSNPN, CDR2 SVGIG (reference sequence). This chain's CDR3 is CAFYHNEQFF. CDR3 in DNA: TGTGCCTTTTACCACAATGAGCAGTTCTTC. Complete variable domain (other parts from reference TRBV30 and TRBJ2-1): SQTIHQWPATLVQPVGSPLSLECTVEGTSNPNLYWYRQAAGRGLQLLFYSVGIGQISSEVPQNLSASRPQDRQFILSSKKLLLSDSGFYLCAFYHNEQFFGPGTRLTVL.